This T cell receptor beta chain is from a study of monozygotic twins with inflammatory bowel disease. Study-wide points: IBD patients shared fewer clonotypes with other individuals than healthy twins, especially patients with disease activity signs. Any single strong signal or clonotype tied to IBD lacked support.

Germline V gene lookup returns CDR1 MNHEY and CDR2 SMNVEV (reference sequence). This CDR3 has 17 amino acids. The RNA usage for each TCR library was around 3.5 ug of total RNA. The unique tags termed UMIs, each holding a 6-nucleotide sample barcode, were added by means of template switching. TCRdb re-called the 5' RACE reads and shows each CDR3 protein once, DNA omitted. The sample includes more than 300,000 distinct CDR3 sequences. On this clonotype: Its antigen is unknown.

The clonotype was recovered from a human donor with ulcerative colitis or Crohn's disease, or a healthy co-twin of an affected twin (not recorded which). V is TRBV27 and J is TRBJ2-3; the TRBD1 assignment by TCRdb is unverifiable without DNA. Source material: blood. The CDR3 reads CASSSGTGGVQADTQYF.